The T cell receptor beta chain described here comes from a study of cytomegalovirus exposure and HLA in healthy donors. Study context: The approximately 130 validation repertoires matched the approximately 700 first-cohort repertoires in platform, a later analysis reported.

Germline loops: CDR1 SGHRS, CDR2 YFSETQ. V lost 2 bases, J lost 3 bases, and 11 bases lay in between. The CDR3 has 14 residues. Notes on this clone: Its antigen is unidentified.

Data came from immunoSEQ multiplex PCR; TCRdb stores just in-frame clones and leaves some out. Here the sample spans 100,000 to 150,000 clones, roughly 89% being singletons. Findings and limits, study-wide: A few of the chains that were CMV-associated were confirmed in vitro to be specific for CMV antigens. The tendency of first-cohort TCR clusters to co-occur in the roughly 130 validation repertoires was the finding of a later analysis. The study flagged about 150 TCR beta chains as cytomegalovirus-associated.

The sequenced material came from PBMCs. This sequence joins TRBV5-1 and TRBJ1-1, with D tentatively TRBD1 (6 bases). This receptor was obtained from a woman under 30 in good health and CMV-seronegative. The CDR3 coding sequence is TGCGCCAGCAGCTTTACAGGGACACACACTGAAGCTTTCTTT. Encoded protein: CASSFTGTHTEAFF.